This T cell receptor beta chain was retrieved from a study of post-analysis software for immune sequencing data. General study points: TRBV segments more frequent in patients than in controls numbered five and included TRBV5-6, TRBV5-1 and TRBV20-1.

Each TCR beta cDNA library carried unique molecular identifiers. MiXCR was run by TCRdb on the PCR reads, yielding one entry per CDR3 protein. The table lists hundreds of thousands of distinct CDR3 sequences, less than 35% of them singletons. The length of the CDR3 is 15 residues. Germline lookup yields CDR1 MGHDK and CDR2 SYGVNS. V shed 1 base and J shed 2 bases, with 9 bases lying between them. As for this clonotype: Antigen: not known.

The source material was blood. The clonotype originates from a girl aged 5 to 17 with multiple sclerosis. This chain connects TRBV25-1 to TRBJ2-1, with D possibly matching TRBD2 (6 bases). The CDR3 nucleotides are TGTGCCAGCAGTGAATGGGGCGGGGCCTACAATGAGCAGTTCTTC. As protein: CASSEWGGAYNEQFF.